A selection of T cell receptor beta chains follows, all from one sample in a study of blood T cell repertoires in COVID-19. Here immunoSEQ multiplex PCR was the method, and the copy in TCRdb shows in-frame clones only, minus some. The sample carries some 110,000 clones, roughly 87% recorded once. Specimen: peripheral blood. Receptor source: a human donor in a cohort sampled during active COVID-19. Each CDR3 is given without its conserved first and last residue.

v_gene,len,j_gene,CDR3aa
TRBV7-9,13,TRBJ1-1,ASSSRTALNTEAF
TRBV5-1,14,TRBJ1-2,ASSSRDSPKNYGYT
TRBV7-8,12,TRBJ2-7,ASSRGLAGGEQY
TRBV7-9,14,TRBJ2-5,ASSLLPQGSGETQY
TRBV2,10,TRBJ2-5,ASRQGVETQY
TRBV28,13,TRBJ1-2,ASSPVPRSNYGYT
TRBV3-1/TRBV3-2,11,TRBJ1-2,ASSLQENYGYT
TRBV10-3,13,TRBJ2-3,AIRNGGDNTDTQY
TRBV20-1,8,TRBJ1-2,SAFIYGYT
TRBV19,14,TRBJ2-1,ASSREEGRAYNEQF
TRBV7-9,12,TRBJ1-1,ASSLQGANTEAF
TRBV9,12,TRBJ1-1,ASSSTVTGDEAF
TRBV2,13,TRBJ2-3,ASSAASGGIDTQY
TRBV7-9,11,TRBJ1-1,ASSRQGWVGAF
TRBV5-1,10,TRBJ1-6,ASSLEGSPLH
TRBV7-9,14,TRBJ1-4,ASSLVVSSTNEKLF
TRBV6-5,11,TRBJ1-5,ASSMTGGQPQH
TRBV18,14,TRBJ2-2,ASSPPTAQTSGELF
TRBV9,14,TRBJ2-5,ASSQRATQGSETQY
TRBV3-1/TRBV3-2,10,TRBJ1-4,ASSFGAEKLF
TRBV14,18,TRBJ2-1,ASSQGRRGLGEAANNEQF
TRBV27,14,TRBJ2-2,ASSSWLAGAGGELF
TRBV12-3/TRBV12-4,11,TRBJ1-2,ASRAPGAQGPT
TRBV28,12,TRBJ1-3,ASSLGQLGNTIY
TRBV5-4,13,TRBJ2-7,ASSWGLLSSYEQY
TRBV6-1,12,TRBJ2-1,ASSEDLSYNEQF
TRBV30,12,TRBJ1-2,AWSSRGRGYGYT
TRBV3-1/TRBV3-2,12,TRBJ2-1,ASSITSSYNEQF
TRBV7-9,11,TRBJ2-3,ASSLLDTDTQY
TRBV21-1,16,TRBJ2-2,ASSASRDRGRVTEELF
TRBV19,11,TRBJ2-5,ASTYAGEETQY
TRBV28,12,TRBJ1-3,ASSPPGVGNTIY
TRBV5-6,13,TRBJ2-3,ASSYKTSGTDTQY
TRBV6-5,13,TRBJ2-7,ASSQPGTVSYEQY
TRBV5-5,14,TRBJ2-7,ASSRILAGDTYEQY